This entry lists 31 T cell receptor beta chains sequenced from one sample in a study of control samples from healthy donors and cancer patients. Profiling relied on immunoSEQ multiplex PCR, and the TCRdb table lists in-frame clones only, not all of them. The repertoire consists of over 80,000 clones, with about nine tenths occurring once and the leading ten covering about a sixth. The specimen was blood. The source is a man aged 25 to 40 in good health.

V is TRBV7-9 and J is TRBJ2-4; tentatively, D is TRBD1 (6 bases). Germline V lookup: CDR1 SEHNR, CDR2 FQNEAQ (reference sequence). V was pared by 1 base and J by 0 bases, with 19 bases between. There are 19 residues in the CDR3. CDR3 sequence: CASSLVPGHNLLAKNIQYF. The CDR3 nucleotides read TGTGCCAGCAGCTTAGTCCCGGGACATAACCTTCTAGCCAAAAACATTCAGTACTTC.

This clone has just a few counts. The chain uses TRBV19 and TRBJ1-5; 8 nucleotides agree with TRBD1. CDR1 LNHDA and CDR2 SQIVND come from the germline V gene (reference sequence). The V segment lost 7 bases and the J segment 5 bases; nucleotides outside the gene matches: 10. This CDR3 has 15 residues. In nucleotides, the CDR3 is TGTGCCAGTACCACCCCATTGACAGGGGATCAGCCCCAGCATTTT. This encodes CASTTPLTGDQPQHF.

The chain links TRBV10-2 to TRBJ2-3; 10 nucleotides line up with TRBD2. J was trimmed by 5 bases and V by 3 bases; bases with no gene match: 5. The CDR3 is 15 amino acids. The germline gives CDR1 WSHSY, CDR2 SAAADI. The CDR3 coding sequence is TGCGCCAGCAGTGAATCGAGACTAGCGGGAGATACGCAGTATTTT. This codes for CASSESRLAGDTQYF.

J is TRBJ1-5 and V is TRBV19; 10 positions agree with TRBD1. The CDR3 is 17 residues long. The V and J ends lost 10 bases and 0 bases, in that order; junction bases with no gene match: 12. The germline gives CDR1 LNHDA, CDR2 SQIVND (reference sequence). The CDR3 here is CATETGTGAYSNQPQHF. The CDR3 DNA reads TGTGCCACGGAGACCGGGACAGGGGCCTATAGCAATCAGCCCCAGCATTTT.

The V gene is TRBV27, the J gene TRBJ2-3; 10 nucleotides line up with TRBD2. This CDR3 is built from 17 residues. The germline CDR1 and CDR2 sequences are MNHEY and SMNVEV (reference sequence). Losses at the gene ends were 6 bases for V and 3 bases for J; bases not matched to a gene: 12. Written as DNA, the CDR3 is TGTGCCAGCAGAGGCCCTAATCAGCGGGAGGGTACAGATACGCAGTATTTT. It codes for CASRGPNQREGTDTQYF.

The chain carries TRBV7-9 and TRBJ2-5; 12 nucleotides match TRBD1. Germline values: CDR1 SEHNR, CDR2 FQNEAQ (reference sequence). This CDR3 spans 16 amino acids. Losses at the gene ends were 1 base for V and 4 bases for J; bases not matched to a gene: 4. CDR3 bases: TGTGCCAGCAGCTTAGGGGGACAGGGGGCCCGAGAGACCCAGTACTTC. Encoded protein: CASSLGGQGARETQYF.

In nucleotides, the CDR3 is TGTGCCAGCAGCTTGAGGGACCTCTCTGGAAACACCATATATTTT. Translating it yields CASSLRDLSGNTIYF. The rearrangement links TRBV5-6 to TRBJ1-3; weak D call: TRBD1 (5 bases). V shed 1 base and J shed 0 bases, with 8 bases lying between them. From germline, CDR1 is SGHDT and CDR2 YYEEEE. There are 15 residues in the CDR3.

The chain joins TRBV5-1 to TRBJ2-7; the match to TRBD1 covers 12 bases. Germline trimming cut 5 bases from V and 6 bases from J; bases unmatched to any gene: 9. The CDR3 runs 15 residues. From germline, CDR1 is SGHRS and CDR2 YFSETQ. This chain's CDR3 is CASRQTGTGGLEQYF. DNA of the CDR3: TGCGCCAGCAGGCAAACCGGGACAGGGGGCCTCGAGCAGTACTTC. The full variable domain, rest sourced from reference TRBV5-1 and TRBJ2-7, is KAGVTQTPRYLIKTRGQQVTLSCSPISGHRSVSWYQQTPGQGLQFLFEYFSETQRNKGNFPGRFSGRQFSNSRSEMNVSTLELGDSALYLCASRQTGTGGLEQYFGPGTRLTVT.

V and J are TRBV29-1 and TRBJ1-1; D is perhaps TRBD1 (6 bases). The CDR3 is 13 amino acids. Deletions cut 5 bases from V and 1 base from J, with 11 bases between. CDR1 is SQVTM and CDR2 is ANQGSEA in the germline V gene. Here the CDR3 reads CSVHETGNTEAFF. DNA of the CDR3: TGCAGCGTTCATGAGACAGGGAACACTGAAGCTTTCTTT.

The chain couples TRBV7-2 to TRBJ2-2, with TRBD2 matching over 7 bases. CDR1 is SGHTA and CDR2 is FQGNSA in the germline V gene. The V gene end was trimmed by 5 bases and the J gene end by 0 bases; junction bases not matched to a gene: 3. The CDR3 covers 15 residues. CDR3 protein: CASSHSGPNTGELFF. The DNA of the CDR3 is TGTGCCAGCAGCCATAGCGGGCCGAACACCGGGGAGCTGTTTTTT.

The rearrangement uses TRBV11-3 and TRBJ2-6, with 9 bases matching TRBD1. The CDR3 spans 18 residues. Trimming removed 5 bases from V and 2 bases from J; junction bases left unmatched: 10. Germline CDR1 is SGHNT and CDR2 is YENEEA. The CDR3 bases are TGTGCCAGCAGCCCCGGGGACAGGGTGACCCCTGGGGCCAACGTCCTGACTTTC. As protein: CASSPGDRVTPGANVLTF. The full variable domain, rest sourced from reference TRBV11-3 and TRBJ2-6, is EAGVVQSPRYKIIEKKQPVAFWCNPISGHNTLYWYLQNLGQGPELLIRYENEEAVDDSQLPKDRFSAERLKGVDSTLKIQPAELGDSAVYLCASSPGDRVTPGANVLTFGAGSRLTVL.

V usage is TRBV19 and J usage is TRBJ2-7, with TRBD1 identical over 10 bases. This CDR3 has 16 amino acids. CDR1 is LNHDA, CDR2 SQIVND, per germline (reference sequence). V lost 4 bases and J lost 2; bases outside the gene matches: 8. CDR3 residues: CASSTMSGQGPYEQYF. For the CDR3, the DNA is TGTGCCAGTAGTACAATGTCGGGACAGGGGCCCTACGAGCAGTACTTC.

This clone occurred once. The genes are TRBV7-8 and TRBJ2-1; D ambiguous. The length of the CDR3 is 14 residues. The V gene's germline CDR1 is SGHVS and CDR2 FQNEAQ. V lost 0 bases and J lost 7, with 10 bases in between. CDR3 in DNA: TGTGCCAGCAGCTTAGCGCGCACAGTAAATGAGCAGTTCTTC. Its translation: CASSLARTVNEQFF. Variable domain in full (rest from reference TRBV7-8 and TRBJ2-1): GAGVSQSPRYKVAKRGQDVALRCDPISGHVSLFWYQQALGQGPEFLTYFQNEAQLDKSGLPSDRFFAERPEGSVSTLKIQRTQQEDSAVYLCASSLARTVNEQFFGPGTRLTVL.

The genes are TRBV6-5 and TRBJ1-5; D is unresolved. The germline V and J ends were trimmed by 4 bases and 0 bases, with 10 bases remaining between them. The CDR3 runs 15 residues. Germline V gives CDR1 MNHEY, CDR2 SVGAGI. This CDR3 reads CASSSAIYSNQPQHF. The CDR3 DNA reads TGTGCCAGCAGTTCCGCGATTTATAGCAATCAGCCCCAGCATTTT.

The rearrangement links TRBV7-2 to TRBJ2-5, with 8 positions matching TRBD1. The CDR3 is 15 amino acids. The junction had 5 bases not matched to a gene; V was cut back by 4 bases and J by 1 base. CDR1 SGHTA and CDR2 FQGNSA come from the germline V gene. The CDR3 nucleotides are TGTGCCAGCAGCTCTGGACAGGGCAGCCAAGAGACCCAGTACTTC. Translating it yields CASSSGQGSQETQYF.

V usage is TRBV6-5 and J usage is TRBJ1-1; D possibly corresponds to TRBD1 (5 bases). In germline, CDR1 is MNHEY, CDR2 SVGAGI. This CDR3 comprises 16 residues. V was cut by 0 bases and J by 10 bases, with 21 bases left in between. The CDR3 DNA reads TGTGCCAGCAGTTACTCGTTGCCAGGGTTGGCTACGGGAGCTTTCTTT. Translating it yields CASSYSLPGLATGAFF.

The CDR3 DNA sequence: TGTGCCACCAGTGAATCCCCCGAGGCAGGCAAACACAATGAGCAGTTCTTC. It encodes CATSESPEAGKHNEQFF. The V call is TRBV24-1, the J call TRBJ2-1; D is ambiguous. Germline-derived CDR1 and CDR2 are KGHDR and SFDVKD. The V end lost 4 bases, the J end lost 5 bases, and 20 bases lay between the germline ends. This CDR3 comprises 17 residues.

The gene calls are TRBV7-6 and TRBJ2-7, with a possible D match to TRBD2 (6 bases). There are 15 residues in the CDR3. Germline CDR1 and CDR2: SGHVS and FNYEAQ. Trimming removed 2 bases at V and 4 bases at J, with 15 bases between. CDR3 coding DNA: TGTGCCAGCAGCTTAAGACTGAGCGGGTGGTACGAGCAGTACTTC. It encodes CASSLRLSGWYEQYF.

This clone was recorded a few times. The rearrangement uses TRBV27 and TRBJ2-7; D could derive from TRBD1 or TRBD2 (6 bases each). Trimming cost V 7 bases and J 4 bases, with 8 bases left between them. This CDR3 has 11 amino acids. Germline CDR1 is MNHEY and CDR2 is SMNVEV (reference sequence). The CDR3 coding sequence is TGTGCCAGCAAGGGGGGATACGAGCAGTACTTC. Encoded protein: CASKGGYEQYF.

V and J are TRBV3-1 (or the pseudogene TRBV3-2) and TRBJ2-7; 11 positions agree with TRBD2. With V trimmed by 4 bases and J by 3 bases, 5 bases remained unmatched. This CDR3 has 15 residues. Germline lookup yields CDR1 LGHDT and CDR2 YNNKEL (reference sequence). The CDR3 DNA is TGTGCCAGCAGCCGAACAACTAGCGGGGGCTACGAGCAGTACTTC. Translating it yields CASSRTTSGGYEQYF.

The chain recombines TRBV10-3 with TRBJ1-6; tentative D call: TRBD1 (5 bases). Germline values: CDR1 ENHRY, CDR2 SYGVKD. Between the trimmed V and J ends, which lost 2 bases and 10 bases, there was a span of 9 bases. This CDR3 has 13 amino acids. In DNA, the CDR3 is TGTGCCATCAGTGAGGGGGGAAGCTCACCCCTCCACTTT. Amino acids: CAISEGGSSPLHF.

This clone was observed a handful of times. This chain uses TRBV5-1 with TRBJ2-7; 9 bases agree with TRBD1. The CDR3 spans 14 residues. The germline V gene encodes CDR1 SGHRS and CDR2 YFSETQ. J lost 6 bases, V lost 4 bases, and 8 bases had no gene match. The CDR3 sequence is CASSPGDREGEQYF. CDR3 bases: TGCGCCAGCAGCCCGGGGGACAGGGAGGGCGAGCAGTACTTC.

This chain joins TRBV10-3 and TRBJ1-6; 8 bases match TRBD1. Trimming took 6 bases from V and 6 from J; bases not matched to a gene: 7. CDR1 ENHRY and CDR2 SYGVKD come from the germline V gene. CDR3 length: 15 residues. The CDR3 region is CAIRDRDDGNSPLHF. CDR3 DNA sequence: TGTGCCATCAGGGACAGGGATGATGGTAATTCACCCCTCCACTTT.

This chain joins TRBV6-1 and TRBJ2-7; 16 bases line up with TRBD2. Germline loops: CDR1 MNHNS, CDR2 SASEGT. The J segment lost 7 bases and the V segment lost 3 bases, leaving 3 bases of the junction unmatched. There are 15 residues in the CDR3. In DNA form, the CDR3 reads TGTGCCAGCAGTGAGGGGACTAGCGGGGGGGGAGAGCAGTACTTC. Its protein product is CASSEGTSGGGEQYF.

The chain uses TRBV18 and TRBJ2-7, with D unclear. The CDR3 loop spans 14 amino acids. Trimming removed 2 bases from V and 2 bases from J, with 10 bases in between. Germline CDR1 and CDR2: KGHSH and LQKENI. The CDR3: CASSPGVDPYEQYF. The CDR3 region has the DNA TGTGCCAGCTCACCAGGGGTCGATCCCTACGAGCAGTACTTC.

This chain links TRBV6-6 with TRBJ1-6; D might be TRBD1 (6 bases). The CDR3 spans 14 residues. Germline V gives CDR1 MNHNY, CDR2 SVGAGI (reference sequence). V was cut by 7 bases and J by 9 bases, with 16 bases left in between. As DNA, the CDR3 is TGTGCCAGCACCCTAGGGGGGGCTGGTTCACCCCTCCACTTT. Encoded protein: CASTLGGAGSPLHF.

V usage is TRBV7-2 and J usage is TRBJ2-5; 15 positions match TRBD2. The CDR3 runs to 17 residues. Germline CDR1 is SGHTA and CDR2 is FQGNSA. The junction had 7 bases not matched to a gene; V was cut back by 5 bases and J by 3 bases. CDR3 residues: CASSRTSGGAGEETQYF. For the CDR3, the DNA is TGTGCCAGCAGCCGGACTAGCGGGGGGGCCGGTGAAGAGACCCAGTACTTC.

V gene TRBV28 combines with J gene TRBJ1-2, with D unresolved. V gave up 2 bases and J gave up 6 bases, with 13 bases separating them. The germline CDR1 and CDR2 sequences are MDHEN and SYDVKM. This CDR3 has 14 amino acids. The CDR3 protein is CASSLHGRQNGYTF. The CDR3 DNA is TGTGCCAGCAGTTTACACGGGAGACAAAATGGCTACACCTTC.

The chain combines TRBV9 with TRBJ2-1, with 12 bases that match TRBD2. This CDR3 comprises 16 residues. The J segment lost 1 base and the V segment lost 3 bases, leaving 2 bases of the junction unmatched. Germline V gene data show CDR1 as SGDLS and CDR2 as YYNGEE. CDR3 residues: CASSDGLAGSYNEQFF. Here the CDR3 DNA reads TGTGCCAGCAGCGACGGACTAGCGGGATCCTACAATGAGCAGTTCTTC.

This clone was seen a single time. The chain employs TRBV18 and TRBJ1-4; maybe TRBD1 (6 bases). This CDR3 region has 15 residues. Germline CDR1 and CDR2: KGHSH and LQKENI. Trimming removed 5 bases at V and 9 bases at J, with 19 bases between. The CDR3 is CASSSPGLGGQKLFF. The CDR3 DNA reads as TGTGCCAGCTCATCCCCGGGACTTGGGGGGCAAAAACTGTTTTTT. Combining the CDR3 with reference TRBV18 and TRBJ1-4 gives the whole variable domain NAGVMQNPRHLVRRRGQEARLRCSPMKGHSHVYWYRQLPEEGLKFMVYLQKENIIDESGMPKERFSAEFPKEGPSILRIQQVVRGDSAAYFCASSSPGLGGQKLFFGSGTQLSVL.

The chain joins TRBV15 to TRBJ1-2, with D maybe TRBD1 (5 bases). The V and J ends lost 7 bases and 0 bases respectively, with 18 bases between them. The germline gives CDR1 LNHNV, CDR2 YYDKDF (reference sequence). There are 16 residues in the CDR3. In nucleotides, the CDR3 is TGTGCCACCACCCGAATTCCGGGGGGGACTAACTATGGCTACACCTTC. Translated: CATTRIPGGTNYGYTF.